This T cell receptor (beta chain) is from a study of patients and donors after allogeneic stem cell transplantation. TCRdb called the RT-PCR reads again in MiXCR, with one record for every CDR3 protein. The repertoire includes around 200,000 distinct CDR3 sequences, more than 35% of them detected once, and around a tenth sits in the top ten. CDR3 length equals 14 residues. With 2 bases removed from V and 7 bases from J, the gap between germline ends came to 12 bases. Sequenced input: blood, either unsorted or a sorted T cell fraction (not recorded which). This rearrangement joins TRBV12-3 or TRBV12-4 to TRBJ1-5; tentative D call: TRBD1 (5 bases). The sequence was collected from a human donor who was either an allogeneic HSCT recipient or a stem cell or donor lymphocyte infusion donor (not recorded which). It is not recorded whose cells these are; they may come from a transplant donor. The CDR3 sequence is CASSLSSGRQPQHF. The CDR3 nucleotides are TGTGCCAGCAGTTTAAGTTCAGGGAGGCAGCCCCAGCATTTT.